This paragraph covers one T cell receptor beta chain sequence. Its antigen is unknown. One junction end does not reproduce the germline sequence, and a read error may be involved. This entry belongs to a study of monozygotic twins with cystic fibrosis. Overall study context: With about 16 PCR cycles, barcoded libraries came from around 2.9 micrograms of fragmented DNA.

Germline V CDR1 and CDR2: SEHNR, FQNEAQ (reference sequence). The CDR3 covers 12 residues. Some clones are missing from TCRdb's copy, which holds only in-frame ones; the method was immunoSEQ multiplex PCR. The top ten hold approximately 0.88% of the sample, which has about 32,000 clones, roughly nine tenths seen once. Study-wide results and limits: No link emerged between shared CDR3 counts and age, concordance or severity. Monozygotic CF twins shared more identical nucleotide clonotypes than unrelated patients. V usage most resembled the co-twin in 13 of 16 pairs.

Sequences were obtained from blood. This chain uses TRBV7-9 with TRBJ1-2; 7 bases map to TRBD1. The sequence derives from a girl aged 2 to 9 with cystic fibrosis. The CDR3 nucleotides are TGTGCCAGCAGCTTAGTCGCGGACAGGCCCCACTTC. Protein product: CASSLVADRPHF.